This TCR beta chain emerged from a study of blood T cell repertoires in COVID-19. Study-wide context: Samples taken during acute and convalescent COVID-19 were collected in the United States, Italy and Spain. The cDNA or gDNA used as material had been derived from T cells, B-cell-depleted T cells, or PBMCs.

Authors' data handling: Reference gene primer amplification gave nucleated cell count estimates. Measured with immunoSEQ multiplex PCR; TCRdb has only the in-frame clones, and not every one. That table gives V, J and clone size, and the DNA gave D and trimming. The table records around 180,000 clones, approximately 83% of them present only once. Germline CDR1 and CDR2: SGHNT and YYREEE (reference sequence). With V trimmed by 4 bases and J by 4 bases, 12 bases remained unmatched. The CDR3 has 16 amino acids. This chain uses TRBV5-4 with TRBJ2-5; 8 bases agree with TRBD2. The origin of this receptor is a human donor with active or convalescent COVID-19. The donor label of this sample is uncertain. The material sequenced was peripheral blood. The CDR3 sequence: CASSGISGSKRETQYF. Written as DNA, the CDR3 is TGTGCCAGCAGCGGAATAAGCGGGAGTAAAAGAGAGACCCAGTACTTC.